This TCR beta chain was obtained from a study of OX40 agonist ivuxolimab in advanced cancers. Study at large: Ivuxolimab, an antibody that agonizes OX40 (CD134), was administered to the patients. Among those enrolled, mean age was around 55 years (range 23 to 79) and 75% to 90% were male.

Repertoires were generated with immunoSEQ multiplex PCR, while TCRdb's copy carries only in-frame clones and drops some. The sample consists of over 60,000 clones, approximately 94% of them appearing once. Germline assignment: CDR1 LGHNA and CDR2 YSLEER. The length of the CDR3 is 16 residues. The V segment lost 0 bases and the J segment 5 bases; nucleotides outside the gene matches: 3. The V call is TRBV4-3, the J call TRBJ2-1, with 11 bases identical to TRBD1. This TCR was recovered from an adult with an advanced solid tumor such as melanoma, head and neck, liver or kidney cancer. The sequencing here drew on CD4+ or CD8+ T cells sorted from blood, taken in a trial of the OX40 agonist ivuxolimab. The CDR3 spells CASSQDSGQGDNEQFF. The CDR3 region has the DNA TGCGCCAGCAGCCAAGATTCGGGACAGGGGGACAATGAGCAGTTCTTC.